These 25 T cell receptor beta chains came from one sample sequenced in a study of blood T cell repertoires in COVID-19. Generated by immunoSEQ multiplex PCR, the TCRdb table keeps only in-frame clones and is missing some. This table holds fewer than 150,000 clones, about 83% found once. The sample was peripheral blood. These receptors originate from a woman aged 40 to 49 with acute or convalescent COVID-19.

This chain links TRBV6-1 with TRBJ2-7, with D possibly TRBD2 on 6 matching bases. The V gene's germline CDR1 is MNHNS and CDR2 SASEGT. The V end was cut by 2 bases, the J end by 3 bases, with 17 bases between. CDR3 length: 16 amino acids. This CDR3 is CASSELGDFSFYEQYF. The CDR3 bases are TGTGCCAGCAGTGAACTTGGGGACTTCTCTTTCTACGAGCAGTACTTC.

The chain links TRBV2 to TRBJ2-2; 7 nucleotides match TRBD1. The CDR3 has 14 residues. Trimming took 9 bases from V and 2 from J; bases not matched to a gene: 6. CDR1 and CDR2 from the germline V gene are SNHLY and FYNNEI. The CDR3 is CASVRDRNTGELFF. The CDR3 DNA reads TGTGCCAGTGTCCGGGACAGAAACACCGGGGAGCTGTTTTTT.

This chain links TRBV4-1 with TRBJ1-4, with no clear D. The CDR3 covers 14 residues. Germline lookup yields CDR1 MGHRA and CDR2 YSYEKL. V was trimmed by 4 bases and J by 3 bases, leaving 9 bases between them. CDR3 sequence: CASSRHMANEKLFF. The DNA of the CDR3 is TGCGCCAGCAGCCGGCATATGGCTAATGAAAAACTGTTTTTT.

The chain is built from TRBV10-3 and TRBJ1-4; D perhaps matches TRBD1 (5 bases). This CDR3 is 13 amino acids long. The V and J ends lost 10 bases and 8 bases respectively, with 17 bases between them. Germline V gives CDR1 ENHRY, CDR2 SYGVKD. The chain's CDR3 is CATQDPRAEKLFF. CDR3 nucleotide sequence: TGTGCCACTCAGGACCCCAGGGCAGAAAAACTGTTTTTT.

This clone has only one observation. The J gene is TRBJ2-5, the V gene TRBV5-6; 8 bases fit TRBD2. The ends lost 5 bases at V and 5 bases at J; junction bases unmatched: 11. Germline CDR1 SGHDT, CDR2 YYEEEE. The CDR3 loop spans 15 amino acids. CDR3 amino acids: CASRAPGLGSETQYF. The CDR3 coding sequence is TGTGCCAGCAGAGCGCCGGGACTAGGATCTGAGACCCAGTACTTC.

J is TRBJ2-4 and V is TRBV3-1 (or the pseudogene TRBV3-2); the match to TRBD2 covers 7 bases. CDR1 and CDR2 from the germline V gene are LGHDT and YNNKEL (reference sequence). The V gene end was trimmed by 7 bases and the J gene end by 3 bases; junction bases not matched to a gene: 15. This CDR3 spans 17 amino acids. CDR3 DNA: TGTGCCAGCAAAACCGGCTGGGGAGGGGTAGTCAAAAACATTCAGTACTTC. This sequence encodes CASKTGWGGVVKNIQYF.

The chain couples TRBV3-1 (or the pseudogene TRBV3-2) to TRBJ1-6; D is unresolved. V gave up 2 bases and J gave up 7 bases, with 9 bases separating them. CDR1 is LGHDT and CDR2 is YNNKEL in the germline V gene (reference sequence). The CDR3 consists of 14 residues. CDR3 sequence reads: CASSQKVRNSPLHF. CDR3 bases: TGTGCCAGCAGCCAAAAGGTGCGGAATTCACCCCTCCACTTT.

The chain combines TRBV29-1 with TRBJ2-5; D might be TRBD2 (5 bases). The CDR3 has 11 residues. CDR1 SQVTM and CDR2 ANQGSEA come from the germline V gene. The CDR3 DNA sequence: TGCGTTACCGGGGTCCAAGAGACCCAGTACTTC. It translates to CVTGVQETQYF.

The V call is TRBV3-1 (or the pseudogene TRBV3-2), the J call TRBJ2-7; D is uncertain. The CDR3 is made up of 11 amino acids. Germline values: CDR1 LGHDT, CDR2 YNNKEL (reference sequence). Trimming removed 1 base at V and 5 bases at J, with 3 bases between. The CDR3 nucleotides are TGTGCCAGCAGCCAAGTAAACGAGCAGTACTTC. This encodes CASSQVNEQYF.

This clone was seen just once. The chain combines TRBV7-6 with TRBJ2-7, with TRBD2 identical over 10 bases. The CDR3 sequence is 14 residues long. Germline V gene sequence: CDR1 SGHVS, CDR2 FNYEAQ. With 2 bases clipped from V and 4 bases from J, the junction kept 2 bases outside the gene matches. The CDR3 sequence: CASSLSGGEYEQYF. The CDR3 bases are TGTGCCAGCAGCTTAAGCGGGGGGGAATACGAGCAGTACTTC.

The chain combines TRBV7-2 with TRBJ1-5; TRBD1 matches 8 bases. The CDR3 runs 16 residues. J lost 0 bases, V lost 5 bases, and 6 bases had no gene match. CDR1 SGHTA and CDR2 FQGNSA come from the germline V gene. The CDR3: CASSGPGTGSNQPQHF. CDR3 coding DNA: TGTGCCAGCAGCGGCCCCGGGACAGGTAGCAATCAGCCCCAGCATTTT.

CDR3 in amino acids: CASSSQAGSYEQYF. CDR3 bases: TGTGCCAGCAGCTCCCAAGCGGGCTCCTACGAGCAGTACTTC. This chain connects TRBV9 to TRBJ2-7; possibly TRBD2 for D (6 bases). In germline, CDR1 is SGDLS, CDR2 YYNGEE. Between the trimmed V and J ends, which lost 4 bases and 0 bases, there was a span of 11 bases. The CDR3 has 14 residues.

The rearrangement joins TRBV25-1 to TRBJ1-5; the D is unclear. CDR1 and CDR2 from the germline V gene are MGHDK and SYGVNS. Trimming left V 2 bases short and J 0 bases short, with 17 bases between. CDR3 length: 18 residues. CDR3 DNA sequence: TGTGCCAGCAGTGAAGTGGGCGGGCATTTCATTAGCAATCAGCCCCAGCATTTT. Its protein is CASSEVGGHFISNQPQHF.

This CDR3 is CATSATANYGYTF. CDR3 coding DNA: TGTGCCACCAGCGCGACAGCCAACTATGGCTACACCTTC. V usage is TRBV15 and J usage is TRBJ1-2; tentatively, D is TRBD1 (5 bases). Trimming left V 5 bases short and J 2 bases short, with 9 bases between. CDR3 length: 13 residues. The germline CDR1 and CDR2 sequences are LNHNV and YYDKDF (reference sequence).

The chain carries TRBV7-2 and TRBJ1-1; 8 bases are a match to TRBD1. The V gene's germline CDR1 is SGHTA and CDR2 FQGNSA. V lost 5 bases and J lost 5; bases outside the gene matches: 4. The CDR3 has 13 amino acids. The CDR3 DNA reads as TGTGCCAGCAGCCCGGACAGGGTGACTGAAGCTTTCTTT. It encodes CASSPDRVTEAFF.

As regards this clone: The sample has other DNA sequences that encode this CDR3 too. The J gene is TRBJ2-5, the V gene TRBV9; TRBD2 matches at 12 bases. V lost 1 base, J lost 5 bases, and 6 bases stayed unmatched. CDR1 and CDR2 from the germline V gene are SGDLS and YYNGEE. This CDR3 region has 16 residues. CDR3 sequence (DNA): TGTGCCAGCAGCGTACTAGCGGGAGGGCCGGGCGAGACCCAGTACTTC. Its protein is CASSVLAGGPGETQYF.

The rearrangement links TRBV19 to TRBJ1-2, with D unclear. This CDR3 is built from 11 residues. The V gene lost 6 bases and the J gene lost 4 bases, with 6 bases spanning the gap. The V gene's germline CDR1 is LNHDA and CDR2 SQIVND (reference sequence). This chain's CDR3 is CASRTRYGYTF. The CDR3, as DNA: TGTGCCAGTAGGACACGCTATGGCTACACCTTC.

The rearrangement uses TRBV15 and TRBJ2-5; D may be TRBD1 (6 bases). The V end lost 2 bases, the J end lost 5 bases, and 15 bases lay between the germline ends. The germline gives CDR1 LNHNV, CDR2 YYDKDF (reference sequence). The CDR3 extends over 15 amino acids. The CDR3 nucleotides read TGTGCCACCAGCAGAACAGGGTACCGTGTGGAGACCCAGTACTTC. Translating gives CATSRTGYRVETQYF.

The V and J genes are TRBV24-1 and TRBJ2-3; D unclear. In germline, CDR1 is KGHDR, CDR2 SFDVKD. Trimming removed 1 base at V and 8 bases at J, with 12 bases between. The CDR3 runs to 14 residues. Written as DNA, the CDR3 is TGTGCCACCAGTGATTTACCCCCCGGCGGTACGCAGTATTTT. As protein: CATSDLPPGGTQYF.

The chain is built from TRBV5-1 and TRBJ2-7, with 7 nucleotides matching TRBD1. Losses at the gene ends were 4 bases for V and 0 bases for J; bases not matched to a gene: 7. There are 15 residues in the CDR3. The germline CDR1 and CDR2 sequences are SGHRS and YFSETQ. The CDR3 reads CASSQGQTSSYEQYF. CDR3 coding DNA: TGCGCCAGCAGCCAGGGACAGACGAGCTCCTACGAGCAGTACTTC.

J is TRBJ1-2 and V is TRBV19; 7 bases map to TRBD1. This CDR3 has 16 amino acids. V was pared by 6 bases and J by 4 bases, with 14 bases of the junction left unmatched. Germline V gene lookup returns CDR1 LNHDA and CDR2 SQIVND (reference sequence). DNA of the CDR3: TGTGCCAGTAGAGGTGCCAAAACAGGGGAAATCTATGGCTACACCTTC. As protein: CASRGAKTGEIYGYTF.

This clone was seen more than once but under ten times. V and J are TRBV14 and TRBJ2-5, with 7 bases matching TRBD2. After removal of 4 bases from V and 5 bases from J, the junction contained 4 bases not matched to a gene. Germline V CDR1 and CDR2: SGHDN, FVKESK. The CDR3 extends over 13 amino acids. CDR3 DNA sequence: TGTGCCAGCAGCCCAGGACTAGATGAGACCCAGTACTTC. Encoded protein: CASSPGLDETQYF.

This clone was detected once. V usage is TRBV5-1 and J usage is TRBJ2-1; D perhaps matches TRBD2 (6 bases). Germline V gene data show CDR1 as SGHRS and CDR2 as YFSETQ. Between the trimmed V and J ends, which lost 4 bases and 4 bases, there was a span of 18 bases. There are 16 residues in the CDR3. The CDR3 region is CASSVTSPPEYNEQFF. In DNA form, the CDR3 reads TGCGCCAGCAGCGTCACTAGCCCGCCCGAGTACAATGAGCAGTTCTTC.

The chain links TRBV6-5 to TRBJ2-1, with 8 bases fitting TRBD1. Germline V lookup: CDR1 MNHEY, CDR2 SVGAGI. CDR3 length equals 12 residues. CDR3: CALGTGWIEQFF. CDR3 bases: TGTGCGTTAGGGACAGGTTGGATTGAGCAGTTCTTC.

There are a few counts of this clone. The V gene is TRBV6-2 or TRBV6-3, the J gene TRBJ2-7; TRBD2 might be the D (5 bases). Trimming shortened V by 6 bases and J by 1 base, and 10 bases separated the two germline ends. CDR3 size: 13 residues. Germline lookup yields CDR1 MNHEY and CDR2 SVGEGT. As DNA, the CDR3 is TGTGCCAGCAGCCTCGGGGAGTCCTACGAGCAGTACTTC. Its translation: CASSLGESYEQYF.